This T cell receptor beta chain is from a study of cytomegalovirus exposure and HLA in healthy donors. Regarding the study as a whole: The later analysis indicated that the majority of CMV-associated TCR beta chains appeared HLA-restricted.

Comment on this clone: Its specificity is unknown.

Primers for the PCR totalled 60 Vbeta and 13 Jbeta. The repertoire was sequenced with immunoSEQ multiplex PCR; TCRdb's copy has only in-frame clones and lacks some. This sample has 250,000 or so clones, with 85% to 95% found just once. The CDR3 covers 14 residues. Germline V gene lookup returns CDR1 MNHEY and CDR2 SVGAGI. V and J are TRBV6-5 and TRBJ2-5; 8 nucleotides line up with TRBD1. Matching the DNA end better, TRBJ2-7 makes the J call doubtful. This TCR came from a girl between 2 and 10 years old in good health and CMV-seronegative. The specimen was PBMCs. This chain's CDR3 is CASSSWDRSYEQYF. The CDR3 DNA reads TGTGCCAGCAGTTCTTGGGACAGGTCCTACGAGCAGTACTTC.